A single sample gave rise to the 4 T cell receptor beta chains below, sequenced in a study of T cells after yellow fever vaccination. One entry per CDR3 protein results from TCRdb running MiXCR on the 5' RACE reads. The sample yields hundreds of thousands of distinct CDR3 sequences, approximately 3.9% seen once. The specimen comprised PBMCs, sampled on the day of the yellow fever booster vaccination. The receptor set was obtained from a man aged 18-30 years who received the YFV17D yellow fever vaccine.

In this sample, this clonotype turned up many times. This chain uses TRBV20-1 with TRBJ2-7; D remains unclear. The CDR3 runs 11 residues. Germline lookup yields CDR1 DFQATT and CDR2 SNEGSKA (reference sequence). V lost 0 bases, J lost 3 bases, and 3 bases lay in between. Here the CDR3 reads CSAREGYEQYV. The CDR3, as DNA: TGCAGTGCTAGAGAGGGCTACGAGCAGTACGTC.

The sample holds many counts of this clonotype. The CDR3 region is CASRSTGDNEQFF. The CDR3 DNA reads as TGTGCCAGCAGATCTACAGGGGACAATGAGCAGTTCTTC. The chain links TRBV28 to TRBJ2-1; 7 bases agree with TRBD1. There are 13 residues in the CDR3. The trim removed 6 bases at V and 5 bases at J, leaving 4 bases unmatched. Per the germline V gene, CDR1 is MDHEN and CDR2 is SYDVKM. Complete variable domain (other parts from reference TRBV28 and TRBJ2-1): DVKVTQSSRYLVKRTGEKVFLECVQDMDHENMFWYRQDPGLGLRLIYFSYDVKMKEKGDIPEGYSVSREKKERFSLILESASTNQTSMYLCASRSTGDNEQFFGPGTRLTVL.

This clonotype occurred many times. This chain connects TRBV7-9 to TRBJ1-2, with no clear D. CDR3 length: 16 amino acids. Germline-derived CDR1 and CDR2 are SEHNR and FQNEAQ (reference sequence). Between the trimmed V and J ends, which lost 1 base and 2 bases, there was a span of 14 bases. CDR3 nucleotide sequence: TGTGCCAGCAGCTTAGGGCCTGCAAATCTAAACTATGGCTACACCTTC. As protein: CASSLGPANLNYGYTF.

V and J are TRBV7-2 and TRBJ2-2; D is uncertain. The germline V gene has CDR1 SGHTA and CDR2 FQGNSA. With 7 bases removed from V and 6 bases from J, the gap between germline ends came to 18 bases. The CDR3 length is 15 residues. The CDR3 DNA is TGTGCCAGCAAAATGGGTCGGACGGGTCCCGGGGAGCTGTTTTTT. Translation gives CASKMGRTGPGELFF. Based on the CDR3 plus reference TRBV7-2 and TRBJ2-2, the full variable domain is GAGVSQSPSNKVTEKGKDVELRCDPISGHTALYWYRQSLGQGLEFLIYFQGNSAPDKSGLPSDRFSAERTGGSVSTLTIQRTQQEDSAVYLCASKMGRTGPGELFFGEGSRLTVL.